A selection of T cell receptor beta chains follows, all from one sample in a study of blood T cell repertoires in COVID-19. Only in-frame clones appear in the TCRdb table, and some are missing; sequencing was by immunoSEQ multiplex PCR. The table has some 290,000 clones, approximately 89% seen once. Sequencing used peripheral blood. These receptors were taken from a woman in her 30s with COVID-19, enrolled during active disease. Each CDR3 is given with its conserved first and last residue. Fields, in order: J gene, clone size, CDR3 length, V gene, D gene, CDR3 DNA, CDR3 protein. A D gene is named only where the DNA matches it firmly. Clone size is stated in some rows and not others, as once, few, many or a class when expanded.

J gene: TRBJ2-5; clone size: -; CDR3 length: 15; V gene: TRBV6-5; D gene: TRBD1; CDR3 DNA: TGTGCCAGCAGTTTCTCGGGACAGGGAGAGGAGACCCAGTACTTC; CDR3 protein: CASSFSGQGEETQYF
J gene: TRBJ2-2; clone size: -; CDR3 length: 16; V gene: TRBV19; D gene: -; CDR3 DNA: TGTGCCAGTAGTATAGATGGACACCTTGGGGCCGGGGAGCTGTTTTTT; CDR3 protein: CASSIDGHLGAGELFF
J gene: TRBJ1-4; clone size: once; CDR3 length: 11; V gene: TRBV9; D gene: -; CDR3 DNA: TGTGCCAGCTCTCTAAATGAAAAACTGTTTTTT; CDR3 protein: CASSLNEKLFF
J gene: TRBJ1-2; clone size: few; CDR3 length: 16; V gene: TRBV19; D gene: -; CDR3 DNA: TGTGCCAGTAAGGAAATGGAAGCCGGGGATTACTATGGCTACACCTTC; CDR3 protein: CASKEMEAGDYYGYTF
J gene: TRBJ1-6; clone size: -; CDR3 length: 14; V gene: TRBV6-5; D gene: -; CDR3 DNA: TGTGCCAGCAGTTACGAGAAGAGTCGTTCACCCCTCCACTTT; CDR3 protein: CASSYEKSRSPLHF
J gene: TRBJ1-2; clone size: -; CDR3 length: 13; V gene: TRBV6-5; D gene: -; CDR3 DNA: TGTGCCAGCAGGCCCACAGGAATCTATGGCTACACCTTC; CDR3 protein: CASRPTGIYGYTF
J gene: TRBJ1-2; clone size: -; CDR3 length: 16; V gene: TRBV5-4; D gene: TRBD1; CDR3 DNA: TGTGCCAGCAGCTCACAGGGGGATACAACGATCTATGGCTACACCTTC; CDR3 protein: CASSSQGDTTIYGYTF
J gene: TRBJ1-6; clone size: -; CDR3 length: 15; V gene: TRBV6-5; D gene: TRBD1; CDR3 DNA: TGTGCCAGCAGTTATAGGGGGCTAATATTTTCACCCCTCCACTTT; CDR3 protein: CASSYRGLIFSPLHF
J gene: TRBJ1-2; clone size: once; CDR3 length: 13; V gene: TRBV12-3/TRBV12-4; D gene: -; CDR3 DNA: TGTGCCAGCAGACAAGGAGCAAACTATGGCTACACCTTC; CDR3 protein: CASRQGANYGYTF
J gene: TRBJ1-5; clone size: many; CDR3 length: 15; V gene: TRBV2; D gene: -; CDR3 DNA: TGTGCCAGCAGCCTTGGGGACATTAGCAATCAGCCCCAGCATTTT; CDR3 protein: CASSLGDISNQPQHF
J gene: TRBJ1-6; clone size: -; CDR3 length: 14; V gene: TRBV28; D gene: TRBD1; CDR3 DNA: TGTGCCAGCAGGGCGGGACAGACAAATTCACCCCTCCACTTT; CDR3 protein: CASRAGQTNSPLHF
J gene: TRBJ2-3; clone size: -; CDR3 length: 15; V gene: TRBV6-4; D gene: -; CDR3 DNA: TGTGCCAGCAGTACAATAGCGAACGGATGGGATACGCAGTATTTT; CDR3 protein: CASSTIANGWDTQYF
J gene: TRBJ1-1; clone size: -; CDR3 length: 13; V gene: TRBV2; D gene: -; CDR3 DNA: TGTGCCAGCAGTGCAGAGCGGAACACTGAAGCTTTCTTT; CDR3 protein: CASSAERNTEAFF
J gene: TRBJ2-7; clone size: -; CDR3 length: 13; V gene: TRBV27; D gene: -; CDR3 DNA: TGTGCCAGCCACCGGGCGGGTCCCTACGAGCAGTACTTC; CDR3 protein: CASHRAGPYEQYF
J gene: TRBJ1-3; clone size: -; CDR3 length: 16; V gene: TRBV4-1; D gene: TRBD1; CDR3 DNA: TGCGCCAGCAGCCCGGGACAGGGGATCTCTGGAAACACCATATATTTT; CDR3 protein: CASSPGQGISGNTIYF
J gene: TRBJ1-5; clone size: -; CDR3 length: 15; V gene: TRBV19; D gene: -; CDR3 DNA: TGTGCCAGTAGGTTCCGGGAATATAGCAATCAGCCCCAGCATTTT; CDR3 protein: CASRFREYSNQPQHF
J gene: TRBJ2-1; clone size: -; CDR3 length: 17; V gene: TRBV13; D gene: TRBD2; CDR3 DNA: TGTGCCAGCAGCGTCCTAGCGGGGGATCCCTCCTACAATGAGCAGTTCTTC; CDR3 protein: CASSVLAGDPSYNEQFF
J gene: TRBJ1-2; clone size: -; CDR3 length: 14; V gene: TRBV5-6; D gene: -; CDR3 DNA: TGTGCCAGCAGCTTTATCGACAGGTCTTATGGCTACACCTTC; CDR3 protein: CASSFIDRSYGYTF
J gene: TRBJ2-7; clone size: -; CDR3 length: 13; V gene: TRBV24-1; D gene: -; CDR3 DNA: TGTGCCACCAGTGAGGCAGACTCCTACGAGCAGTACTTC; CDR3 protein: CATSEADSYEQYF
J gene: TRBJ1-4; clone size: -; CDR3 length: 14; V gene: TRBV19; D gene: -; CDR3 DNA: TGTGCCAGTAGTCTCCGGGTTGGAGGTGAAAAACTGTTTTTT; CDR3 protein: CASSLRVGGEKLFF